This TCR beta chain emerged from a study of blood T cell repertoires in COVID-19. Study-wide context: Donors of Cohort 3 who recovered were those that had two negative PCRs, clearance, or symptom resolution. Nucleic acid was either cDNA or gDNA, and it came from T cells, B-cell-depleted T cells, or PBMCs.

Per the germline V gene, CDR1 is SGHRS and CDR2 is YFSETQ. V shed 2 bases, J shed 4 bases, and the junction held 2 bases outside the gene matches. This CDR3 contains 13 residues. Original handling: Nucleated cell number was recorded as an estimate derived from reference gene primer amplification. Assay used: immunoSEQ multiplex PCR; TCRdb lists only in-frame clones, some missing. V and J calls and clone size are as listed in that table; D and trimming were resolved from the DNA. Seen here are over 150,000 clones, 65% to 80% observed once, and the top ten hold 15% to 20%. Sequencing was done on a sample of PBMCs or T cells enriched from blood (not recorded which). The chain carries TRBV5-1 and TRBJ2-5; TRBD1 aligns across 7 bases. The TCR sequence derives from a woman aged 70 to 79 in a cohort exposed to, infected with or recovered from COVID-19 (not recorded which). CDR3 nucleotides: TGCGCCAGCAGCTTACAGGGGCCAGAGACCCAGTACTTC. This translates into CASSLQGPETQYF.